This TCR beta chain derives from a study of cytomegalovirus exposure and HLA in healthy donors. Study details: In a previous analysis, approximately 110 million unique TCR beta sequences were found from some 200 million T cells. Study findings and constraints: A later analysis linked a missense variant in DCLRE1C to the trimming of TCR beta V and J genes. Exclusion as indistinguishable affected some V segments, including TRBV6-2 and TRBV6-3. CMV antigen specificity of a few CMV-associated chains was confirmed in vitro.

PCR amplification relied on 60 Vbeta primers (plus 13 Jbeta primers). Sequenced by immunoSEQ multiplex PCR; TCRdb stores in-frame clones only, minus some. In the table there are 130,000 or so clones, less than 85% of which are singletons. CDR1 is SGHTA, CDR2 FQGNSA, per germline. The CDR3 is 15 amino acids. With V trimmed by 5 bases and J by 4 bases, 9 bases remained unmatched. Note on this clone: Its cognate antigen is unknown.

The TCR originated in a man aged 35 to 55 in good health and CMV-seronegative. The sample was PBMCs. The chain links TRBV7-2 to TRBJ1-2; 8 bases are shared with TRBD1. DNA of the CDR3: TGTGCCAGCAGCCACCCGACAGGGGTTTTCTATGGCTACACCTTC. It is translated as CASSHPTGVFYGYTF.